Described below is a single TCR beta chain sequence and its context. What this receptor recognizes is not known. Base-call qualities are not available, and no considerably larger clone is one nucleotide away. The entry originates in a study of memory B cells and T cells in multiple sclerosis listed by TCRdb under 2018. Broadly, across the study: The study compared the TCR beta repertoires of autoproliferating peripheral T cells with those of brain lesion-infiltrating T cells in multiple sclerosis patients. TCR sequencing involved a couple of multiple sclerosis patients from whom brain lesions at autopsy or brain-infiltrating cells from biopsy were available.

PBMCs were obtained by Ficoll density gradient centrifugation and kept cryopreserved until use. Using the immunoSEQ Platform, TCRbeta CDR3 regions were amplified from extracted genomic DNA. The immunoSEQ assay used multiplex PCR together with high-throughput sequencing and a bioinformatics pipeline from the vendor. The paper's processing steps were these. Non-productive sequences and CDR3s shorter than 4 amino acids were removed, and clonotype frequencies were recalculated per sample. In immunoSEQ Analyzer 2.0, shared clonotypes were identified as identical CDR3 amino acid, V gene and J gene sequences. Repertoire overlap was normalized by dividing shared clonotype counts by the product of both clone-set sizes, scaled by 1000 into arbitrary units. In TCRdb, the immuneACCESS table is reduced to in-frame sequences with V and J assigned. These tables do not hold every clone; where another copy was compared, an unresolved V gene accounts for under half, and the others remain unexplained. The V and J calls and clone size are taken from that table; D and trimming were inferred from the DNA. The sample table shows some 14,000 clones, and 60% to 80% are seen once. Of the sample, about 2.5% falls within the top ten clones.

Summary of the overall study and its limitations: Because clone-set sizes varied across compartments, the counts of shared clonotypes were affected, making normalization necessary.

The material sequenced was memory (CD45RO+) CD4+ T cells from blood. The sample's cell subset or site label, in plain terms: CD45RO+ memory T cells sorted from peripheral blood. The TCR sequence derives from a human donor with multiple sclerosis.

The DNA sequence is as follows: TGCGCCAGCAGCCTCCAAAGGACTAGCGGGAATTCAGTAGACACGCAGTATTTT. It encodes CASSLQRTSGNSVDTQYF. The rearrangement joined TRBV5-1 to TRBJ2-3, with TRBD2 matching 12 junction bases. Trimming leaves V shorter by 4 bases and J shorter by 9 bases, with the junction holding 18 bases beyond the gene matches. As encoded in the germline V gene, CDR1 is SGHRS while CDR2 is YFSETQ. Reading from cysteine to phenylalanine, the CDR3 counts 18 amino acids. Only the CDR3 region is kept as DNA, spanning 54 bases read in frame from base 1.